The 18 T cell receptor beta chains reported below all come from one sample, sequenced in a study of T cell repertoires in cytomegalovirus infection. MiXCR, run by TCRdb on the reads, gives a single entry per CDR3 protein. The data hold hundreds of thousands of distinct CDR3 sequences, with roughly 30% observed a single time. These receptors have no identified antigens. This sample comprised cultured PBMCs, obtained from culture after CMV antigen stimulation. These receptors were obtained from a human donor in good health (CMV status not recorded). Some clones in this sample may be carry-over from other donors' samples.

This clonotype was detected only a few times. The chain employs TRBV6-1 and TRBJ2-7, with D perhaps matching TRBD1 (5 bases). The CDR3 extends over 18 amino acids. CDR1 MNHNS and CDR2 SASEGT come from the germline V gene. V was clipped by 0 bases and J by 2 bases, with 20 bases between them. The chain's CDR3 is CASSEALNRQWRPYEQYF. CDR3 nucleotides: TGTGCCAGCAGTGAAGCGCTAAATCGACAGTGGCGTCCCTACGAGCAGTACTTC.

This clonotype was seen a handful of times. V and J are TRBV6-1 and TRBJ1-1; no reliable D call. Germline values: CDR1 MNHNS, CDR2 SASEGT. There are 15 residues in the CDR3. Trimming removed 6 bases at V and 3 bases at J, with 17 bases between. DNA for the CDR3: TGTGCCAGCAGCACCGTTGGGAGACACGACACTGAAGCTTTCTTT. It translates to CASSTVGRHDTEAFF.

This clonotype has a handful of counts. This rearrangement joins TRBV19 to TRBJ1-1; no clear D. The V end was cut by 9 bases, the J end by 3 bases, with 5 bases between. Per germline, CDR1 LNHDA and CDR2 SQIVND (reference sequence). The CDR3 is made up of 10 amino acids. The CDR3 sequence: CARVHTEAFF. CDR3 sequence (DNA): TGTGCCAGGGTCCACACTGAAGCTTTCTTT.

The table lists this clonotype with a few counts. J is TRBJ2-7 and V is TRBV7-2; D perhaps matches TRBD2 (6 bases). The V gene lost 3 bases and the J gene lost 12 bases, with 15 bases spanning the gap. Germline CDR1 reads SGHTA; CDR2 reads FQGNSA. The CDR3 is 12 residues long. The CDR3 DNA follows: TGTGCCAGCAGCTTTGGGCCGGGGGTGAGGTACTTC. Protein: CASSFGPGVRYF. Variable domain in full (rest from reference TRBV7-2 and TRBJ2-7): GAGVSQSPSNKVTEKGKDVELRCDPISGHTALYWYRQSLGQGLEFLIYFQGNSAPDKSGLPSDRFSAERTGGSVSTLTIQRTQQEDSAVYLCASSFGPGVRYFGPGTRLTVT.

This chain connects TRBV7-6 to TRBJ1-1; no reliable D call. This CDR3 region has 13 residues. Germline V gene sequence: CDR1 SGHVS, CDR2 FNYEAQ. Trimming removed 3 bases from V and 8 bases from J, with 13 bases in between. The CDR3 here is CASSFEGNSEAFF. Here the CDR3 DNA reads TGTGCCAGCAGCTTTGAAGGGAACTCAGAAGCTTTCTTT.

This chain links TRBV5-6 with TRBJ2-1, with D maybe TRBD2 (6 bases). The V gene lost 0 bases and the J gene lost 4 bases, with 14 bases spanning the gap. Germline-derived CDR1 and CDR2 are SGHDT and YYEEEE. CDR3 length: 16 residues. CDR3 loop: CASSLGDGSSYNEQFF. For the CDR3, the DNA is TGTGCCAGCAGCTTGGGAGACGGGAGTTCATACAATGAGCAGTTCTTC.

Here the CDR3 reads CASTERDSTDTQYF. In nucleotides, the CDR3 is TGTGCCAGCACAGAGCGGGACAGCACAGATACGCAGTATTTT. The rearrangement uses TRBV6-8 and TRBJ2-3; 7 nucleotides align to TRBD2. The CDR3 is 14 residues long. V gave up 7 bases and J gave up 0 bases; unmatched junction bases: 4. Per germline, CDR1 MNHGY and CDR2 SAAAGT.

The chain carries TRBV12-3 or TRBV12-4 and TRBJ1-2, with TRBD1 as a possible D gene (6 bases). V dropped 6 bases and J dropped 4 bases, with 24 bases sitting between them. The CDR3 is 17 residues long. The CDR3 DNA reads as TGTGCCAGCAGGGGGGGGGCAGCATCACCTTCCTCCTATGGCTACACCTTC. Its translation: CASRGGAASPSSYGYTF.

This chain joins TRBV20-1 and TRBJ2-5; TRBD2 agrees at 11 bases. The V gene's germline CDR1 is DFQATT and CDR2 SNEGSKA (reference sequence). This CDR3 has 18 residues. V dropped 0 bases and J dropped 5; count of bases not matched to a gene: 14. The DNA of the CDR3 is TGCAGTGCTAGAGATCAGGCACTAGCGGGAGAATGGTGGGAGACCCAGTACTTC. Its protein is CSARDQALAGEWWETQYF.

The table lists this clonotype with many counts. The chain carries TRBV7-2 and TRBJ2-7, with unresolved D. Germline CDR1 is SGHTA and CDR2 is FQGNSA. The CDR3 runs to 12 residues. Trimming pared 5 bases from V and 2 bases from J, leaving 7 bases between. The CDR3 sequence: CASSPSPYEQYF. Here the CDR3 DNA reads TGTGCCAGCAGCCCTTCTCCCTACGAGCAGTACTTC.

The rearrangement links TRBV6-5 to TRBJ2-7; TRBD2 might be the D (6 bases). This CDR3 region has 13 residues. Trimming took off 6 bases at V and 3 bases at J, with 12 bases between the two ends. In germline, CDR1 is MNHEY, CDR2 SVGAGI. CDR3 sequence: CASSPPGDYEQYF. The CDR3 DNA reads TGTGCCAGCAGCCCACCGGGGGACTACGAGCAGTACTTC.

The chain uses TRBV7-2 and TRBJ1-2; unclear D gene. The CDR3 has 14 residues. Trimming took 2 bases from V and 8 from J, leaving 15 bases between them. Per the germline V gene, CDR1 is SGHTA and CDR2 is FQGNSA. The CDR3 region has the DNA TGTGCCAGCAGCTTATATTCAAGGAGGAAAGGCTACACCTTC. Its protein product is CASSLYSRRKGYTF.

V and J are TRBV7-2 and TRBJ2-1; 9 nucleotides line up with TRBD2. CDR3 size: 15 residues. Germline trimming cut 6 bases from V and 8 bases from J; bases unmatched to any gene: 11. CDR1 SGHTA and CDR2 FQGNSA come from the germline V gene. The CDR3 spells CASSYTILAGHEQFF. Written as DNA, the CDR3 is TGTGCCAGCAGTTATACAATCCTAGCGGGACATGAGCAGTTCTTC.

This clonotype appeared a few times. The V gene is TRBV11-2, the J gene TRBJ2-1; 14 bases fit TRBD2. V shed 1 base, J shed 7 bases, and the junction held 6 bases outside the gene matches. Germline V CDR1 and CDR2: SGHAT, FQNNGV. This CDR3 region has 17 residues. CDR3 residues: CASSLAPGLAGVNEQFF. In DNA form, the CDR3 reads TGTGCCAGCAGCTTAGCCCCGGGACTAGCGGGGGTAAATGAGCAGTTCTTC.

This clonotype was detected only a few times. This chain joins TRBV7-6 and TRBJ2-1; D is possibly TRBD1 or TRBD2 (5 bases each). V was clipped by 5 bases and J by 11 bases, with 13 bases between them. The CDR3 runs 12 residues. The germline CDR1 and CDR2 sequences are SGHVS and FNYEAQ. The CDR3 DNA is TGTGCCAGCAGCACGGGGCCCTTTAAGCAGTTCTTC. Protein sequence: CASSTGPFKQFF. Complete variable domain (other parts from reference TRBV7-6 and TRBJ2-1): GAGVSQSPRYKVTKRGQDVALRCDPISGHVSLYWYRQALGQGPEFLTYFNYEAQQDKSGLPNDRFSAERPEGSISTLTIQRTEQRDSAMYRCASSTGPFKQFFGPGTRLTVL.

This clonotype has only a few counts. The chain links TRBV11-2 to TRBJ1-4; D may be TRBD1 (5 bases). The CDR3 totals 15 residues. Germline V gives CDR1 SGHAT, CDR2 FQNNGV. Trimming removed 2 bases at V and 7 bases at J, with 14 bases between. The CDR3 is CASSLSGALLEKLFF. CDR3 sequence (DNA): TGTGCCAGCAGCTTATCCGGGGCGCTCCTTGAAAAACTGTTTTTT.

This sequence joins TRBV7-6 and TRBJ2-7; maybe TRBD1 (5 bases). The CDR3 length is 14 residues. Germline-derived CDR1 and CDR2 are SGHVS and FNYEAQ. The germline V and J ends were trimmed by 5 bases and 3 bases, with 14 bases remaining between them. DNA for the CDR3: TGTGCCAGCAGCCCAACAACAGGCCTCTACGAGCAGTACTTC. Translating it yields CASSPTTGLYEQYF. Full variable domain (rest looked up from reference TRBV7-6 and TRBJ2-7): GAGVSQSPRYKVTKRGQDVALRCDPISGHVSLYWYRQALGQGPEFLTYFNYEAQQDKSGLPNDRFSAERPEGSISTLTIQRTEQRDSAMYRCASSPTTGLYEQYFGPGTRLTVT.

V and J are TRBV5-4 and TRBJ2-3; D is possibly TRBD1 or TRBD2 (5 bases each). This CDR3 spans 14 amino acids. Germline CDR1 reads SGHNT; CDR2 reads YYREEE (reference sequence). Trimming stripped 5 bases from V and 1 base from J, with 11 bases between. The DNA for the CDR3 is TGTGCCAGCAGACGGGACCGCGGCACAGATACGCAGTATTTT. Translation: CASRRDRGTDTQYF. The full variable domain, its missing parts supplied by reference TRBV5-4 and TRBJ2-3, is ETGVTQSPTHLIKTRGQQVTLRCSSQSGHNTVSWYQQALGQGPQFIFQYYREEENGRGNFPPRFSGLQFPNYSSELNVNALELDDSALYLCASRRDRGTDTQYFGPGTRLTVL.